The 30 T cell receptor beta chains presented below share a single source sample, sequenced in a study of T cells in Graves' hyperthyroidism and ophthalmopathy. The source material, RNA transcripts, was used to amplify TCR beta CDR3 regions. An initial round of RT-PCR targeting the TCR CDR3 relied on the HTBI primer set. TCRdb passed the multiplex PCR reads through MiXCR, listing each CDR3 protein once. The profile covers around 450,000 distinct CDR3 sequences, with 15% to 18% appearing a single time and 11% to 15% taken by the ten largest. What was sequenced was blood. The receptors stem from a woman between 18 and 29 years old with Graves' hyperthyroidism.

This clonotype was observed at least ten times. The chain couples TRBV28 to TRBJ2-7; unclear D gene. CDR3 length: 11 residues. Germline CDR1 is MDHEN and CDR2 is SYDVKM. V lost 6 bases to trimming and J lost 5 bases, with 8 bases between them. The CDR3: CASRQNNEQYF. The CDR3 DNA reads as TGTGCCAGCAGACAAAATAACGAGCAGTACTTC.

This clonotype was detected many times. The chain recombines TRBV6-2 or TRBV6-3 with TRBJ2-7; 8 bases agree with TRBD2. Germline values: CDR1 MNHEY, CDR2 SVGEGT. The CDR3 extends over 17 amino acids. V was clipped by 0 bases and J by 5 bases; unmatched bases: 12. The CDR3 DNA follows: TGTGCCAGCAGTTACTCCGGGACTAGTCTCCGGATTGACGAGCAGTACTTC. This codes for CASSYSGTSLRIDEQYF.

On this clonotype itself: Germline is not matched at one junction end, which may reflect a read error. J is TRBJ1-1 and V is TRBV7-9; D perhaps matches TRBD1 (5 bases). The length of the CDR3 is 13 residues. Germline lookup yields CDR1 SEHNR and CDR2 FQNEAQ (reference sequence). The CDR3: CASSPEGNTEALF. Written as DNA, the CDR3 is TGTGCCAGCAGCCCCGAGGGGAACACTGAAGCTCTCTTT. Together with reference TRBV7-9 and TRBJ1-1, the CDR3 gives the full variable domain: DTGVSQNPRHKITKRGQNVTFRCDPISEHNRLYWYRQTLGQGPEFLTYFQNEAQLEKSRLLSDRFSAERPKGSFSTLEIQRTEQGDSAMYLCASSPEGNTEALFGQGTRLTVV.

This clonotype was observed many times. The rearrangement uses TRBV14 and TRBJ1-1; the D is unclear. Trimming left V 2 bases short and J 1 base short, with 5 bases between. Germline-derived CDR1 and CDR2 are SGHDN and FVKESK. This CDR3 region has 13 residues. This CDR3 is CASSQRSNTEAFF. The CDR3 DNA is TGTGCCAGCAGCCAACGTTCGAACACTGAAGCTTTCTTT. Filled out from reference TRBV14 and TRBJ1-1, the complete variable domain reads EAGVTQFPSHSVIEKGQTVTLRCDPISGHDNLYWYRRVMGKEIKFLLHFVKESKQDESGMPNNRFLAERTGGTYSTLKVQPAELEDSGVYFCASSQRSNTEAFFGQGTRLTVV.

In its sample, this clonotype was seen many times. The chain is built from TRBV20-1 and TRBJ2-7; a weak D match, TRBD1 (6 bases). Per germline, CDR1 DFQATT and CDR2 SNEGSKA (reference sequence). The CDR3 contains 12 residues. The ends were cut back, 6 bases at V and 0 bases at J, with 9 bases in the middle. This CDR3 is CSARTASYEQYF. In DNA, the CDR3 is TGCAGTGCCAGGACAGCCTCCTACGAGCAGTACTTC.

The sample holds many counts of this clonotype. The chain has TRBV3-1 and TRBJ2-1; the D call may be TRBD1 or TRBD2 (6 bases each). The CDR3 loop spans 15 amino acids. In germline, CDR1 is LGHDT, CDR2 YNNKEL (reference sequence). Trimming shortened V by 0 bases and J by 5 bases, and 11 bases separated the two germline ends. CDR3 sequence (DNA): TGTGCCAGCAGCCAAGATCCGGGGGCGGACAATGAGCAGTTCTTC. Translated: CASSQDPGADNEQFF.

The J gene is TRBJ1-4, the V gene TRBV4-2, with D perhaps matching TRBD1 (5 bases). The CDR3 contains 17 residues. Germline V gene data show CDR1 as LGHNA and CDR2 as YNFKEQ. Between the trimmed V and J ends, which lost 1 base and 2 bases, there was a span of 14 bases. The CDR3 region is CASSQGRGETTNEKLFF. Written as DNA, the CDR3 is TGTGCCAGCAGCCAAGGGCGAGGGGAGACTACTAATGAAAAACTGTTTTTT.

This clonotype was counted between two and nine times. This chain uses TRBV7-9 with TRBJ2-6; 7 bases align to TRBD1. The V gene end was trimmed by 5 bases and the J gene end by 2 bases; junction bases not matched to a gene: 3. CDR3 length equals 15 residues. Germline V lookup: CDR1 SEHNR, CDR2 FQNEAQ (reference sequence). In DNA, the CDR3 is TGTGCCAGCAGCCGTGACAGGGCTGGGGCCAACGTCCTGACTTTC. Protein: CASSRDRAGANVLTF. The full variable domain, in which reference TRBV7-9 and TRBJ2-6 provide the parts outside the CDR3, is DTGVSQNPRHKITKRGQNVTFRCDPISEHNRLYWYRQTLGQGPEFLTYFQNEAQLEKSRLLSDRFSAERPKGSFSTLEIQRTEQGDSAMYLCASSRDRAGANVLTFGAGSRLTVL.

This clonotype was counted at least ten times. The rearrangement links TRBV2 to TRBJ1-2; D might be TRBD1 (5 bases). Deletions cut 4 bases from V and 2 bases from J, with 17 bases between. CDR1 is SNHLY and CDR2 is FYNNEI in the germline V gene. The CDR3 has 16 amino acids. The CDR3 loop reads CASSVNRQGGNYGYTF. In DNA form, the CDR3 reads TGTGCCAGCAGTGTTAACCGCCAGGGCGGCAACTATGGCTACACCTTC.

V gene TRBV19 combines with J gene TRBJ2-2; 9 bases line up with TRBD2. Germline loops: CDR1 LNHDA, CDR2 SQIVND (reference sequence). The CDR3 runs to 15 residues. Germline trimming cut 1 base from V and 4 bases from J; bases unmatched to any gene: 1. The CDR3 sequence: CASSIVSGGTGELFF. For the CDR3, the DNA is TGTGCCAGTAGTATAGTTAGCGGGGGCACCGGGGAGCTGTTTTTT.

This clonotype has more than one count but fewer than ten. A read error is possible here, since a much larger clone lies one base away. The gene calls are TRBV28 and TRBJ2-1, with D hard to call. The last part of the DNA fits TRBJ2-7 better; the J call may be wrong. Germline V gives CDR1 MDHEN, CDR2 SYDVKM. The CDR3 sequence is 14 residues long. This CDR3 reads CALTARSSYNEQYF. The CDR3 DNA reads TGTGCCCTAACCGCGAGGAGTTCCTACAATGAGCAGTACTTC.

In this sample, this clonotype turned up many times. The genes are TRBV4-3 and TRBJ2-3; D possibly corresponds to TRBD2 (5 bases). CDR3 size: 16 residues. The V end lost 0 bases, the J end lost 4 bases, and 14 bases lay between the germline ends. Germline CDR1 and CDR2: LGHNA and YSLEER. In DNA, the CDR3 is TGCGCCAGCAGCCAAGAGACGACGTCCGGGGCAGATACGCAGTATTTT. This gives the protein CASSQETTSGADTQYF.

The chain employs TRBV29-1 and TRBJ1-1; no clear D. From germline, CDR1 is SQVTM and CDR2 ANQGSEA. The length of the CDR3 is 14 residues. V shed 4 bases and J shed 7 bases, with 19 bases lying between them. Here the CDR3 DNA reads TGCAGCGTTGGGCCCCGCAGGATGGGGAATGAAGCTTTCTTT. Its translation is CSVGPRRMGNEAFF.

This clonotype was seen at least ten times. The CDR3 DNA follows: TGTGCCAGCAGGGTAGCTAGGGCACTCAACACCGGGGAGCTGTTTTTT. Its translation is CASRVARALNTGELFF. J is TRBJ2-2 and V is TRBV12-3 or TRBV12-4; D is unclear. The V end was cut by 6 bases, the J end by 2 bases, with 16 bases between. There are 16 residues in the CDR3.

This clonotype has ten or more counts. V gene TRBV7-6 combines with J gene TRBJ2-7; tentative D call: TRBD2 (5 bases). V shed 4 bases and J shed 5 bases, with 6 bases lying between them. CDR1 is SGHVS and CDR2 is FNYEAQ in the germline V gene. The CDR3 spans 11 residues. CDR3 nucleotide sequence: TGTGCCAGCAGCTCCGGGGACGAGCAGTACTTC. Translating gives CASSSGDEQYF.

This clonotype was recorded many times. The chain joins TRBV20-1 to TRBJ1-1; D not resolved. V lost 3 bases and J lost 0, with 8 bases in between. The CDR3 runs to 13 residues. Germline V lookup: CDR1 DFQATT, CDR2 SNEGSKA (reference sequence). The CDR3 DNA reads as TGCAGTGCTAGTGACGGAGTGAACACTGAAGCTTTCTTT. It yields the protein CSASDGVNTEAFF.

This clonotype occurred a few times. The chain links TRBV5-8 to TRBJ2-2, with 7 bases matching TRBD1. With V trimmed by 4 bases and J by 7 bases, 4 bases remained unmatched. The V gene's germline CDR1 is SGHTS and CDR2 YDEGEE. CDR3 length equals 13 residues. CDR3 in amino acids: CASSQRQGGELFF. CDR3 DNA sequence: TGTGCCAGCAGCCAAAGACAGGGCGGGGAGCTGTTTTTT.

In this sample, this clonotype turned up many times. This chain connects TRBV11-2 to TRBJ2-1; the D gene is possibly TRBD2 (5 bases). The germline V gene encodes CDR1 SGHAT and CDR2 FQNNGV. The germline V and J ends were trimmed by 5 bases and 6 bases, with 20 bases remaining between them. This CDR3 contains 16 residues. The CDR3 sequence: CASSVSLARPFNEQFF. For the CDR3, the DNA is TGTGCCAGCAGCGTATCCCTAGCAAGACCCTTCAATGAGCAGTTCTTC.

This clonotype was picked up a small number of times. The J gene is TRBJ2-3, the V gene TRBV24-1, with 13 positions matching TRBD2. Trimming cost V 9 bases and J 2 bases; bases outside gene matches: 4. This CDR3 has 15 residues. Germline-derived CDR1 and CDR2 are KGHDR and SFDVKD. CDR3 nucleotide sequence: TGTGCCACCCGAGGGACTAGCGGGGTCACAGATACGCAGTATTTT. Protein product: CATRGTSGVTDTQYF.

V and J are TRBV20-1 and TRBJ1-4; D possibly corresponds to TRBD1 (5 bases). The germline CDR1 and CDR2 sequences are DFQATT and SNEGSKA (reference sequence). Trimming removed 7 bases from V and 6 bases from J, with 12 bases in between. The CDR3 runs to 12 residues. CDR3 sequence: CSGGGADEKLFF. The CDR3 region has the DNA TGCAGTGGGGGAGGGGCGGATGAAAAACTGTTTTTT.

This clonotype was observed many times. The chain couples TRBV11-1 to TRBJ2-1; D is possibly TRBD1 (7 bases). With 5 bases removed from V and 4 bases from J, the gap between germline ends came to 18 bases. Germline CDR1 is SGHAT and CDR2 is FQDESV (reference sequence). The CDR3 is 16 amino acids. CDR3 sequence: CASSPRRGQLYNEQFF. In DNA, the CDR3 is TGTGCCAGCAGCCCTCGGAGGGGACAGCTGTACAATGAGCAGTTCTTC.

This clonotype was detected a few times. This chain connects TRBV20-1 to TRBJ2-1; D is undetermined. The CDR3 length is 13 residues. Germline loops: CDR1 DFQATT, CDR2 SNEGSKA (reference sequence). The CDR3 DNA follows: TGCAGCAGCACTTGGGACTCCTACAATGAGCAGTTCTTC. Residues: CSSTWDSYNEQFF.

This clonotype was recorded a few times. The V gene is TRBV6-1, the J gene TRBJ2-5; no firm D call. The V and J ends lost 3 bases and 1 base respectively, with 12 bases between them. The CDR3 is 15 residues long. Germline assignment: CDR1 MNHNS and CDR2 SASEGT. As DNA, the CDR3 is TGTGCCAGCAGTGATGGTCCAAGATCCCAAGAGACCCAGTACTTC. Amino acids: CASSDGPRSQETQYF.

This clonotype was observed a handful of times. This chain links TRBV10-3 with TRBJ2-6; D uncertain. The V gene lost 7 bases and the J gene lost 4 bases, with 17 bases spanning the gap. This CDR3 spans 16 amino acids. Germline CDR1 is ENHRY and CDR2 is SYGVKD. Written as DNA, the CDR3 is TGTGCCATCATGGGCTCGCTTCTATCCGGGGCCAACGTCCTGACTTTC. Translated: CAIMGSLLSGANVLTF.

The gene calls are TRBV5-1 and TRBJ2-6; TRBD1 matches at 7 bases. J lost 1 base, V lost 6 bases, and 7 bases had no gene match. Germline V gene data show CDR1 as SGHRS and CDR2 as YFSETQ. The CDR3 loop spans 16 amino acids. In nucleotides, the CDR3 is TGCGCCAGCAATGACAGGGAGAAATCTGGGGCCAACGTCCTGACTTTC. It yields the protein CASNDREKSGANVLTF.

This clonotype was counted many times. This chain uses TRBV29-1 with TRBJ2-1; D call uncertain. Trimming pared 4 bases from V and 0 bases from J, leaving 13 bases between. The germline CDR1 and CDR2 sequences are SQVTM and ANQGSEA. The CDR3 is made up of 15 amino acids. The CDR3 bases are TGCAGCGTTGTAAATCCCCTAAGCTCCTACAATGAGCAGTTCTTC. Amino acid sequence: CSVVNPLSSYNEQFF.

This clonotype has ten or more counts. Here the CDR3 DNA reads TGTGCCGCCGGGGCTAGCGGGGGGGCGTATGAGCAGTTCTTC. Encoded protein: CAAGASGGAYEQFF. The chain recombines TRBV6-2 or TRBV6-3 with TRBJ2-1; 12 bases line up with TRBD2. Trimming at V came to 11 bases and at J to 8 bases, leaving 10 bases not matched to a gene. CDR1 and CDR2 from the germline V gene are MNHEY and SVGEGT. This CDR3 comprises 14 residues.

This chain connects TRBV14 to TRBJ2-3; D gene ambiguous. The CDR3 consists of 13 residues. CDR1 is SGHDN and CDR2 is FVKESK in the germline V gene. Trimming pared 0 bases from V and 5 bases from J, leaving 6 bases between. The DNA of the CDR3 is TGTGCCAGCAGCCAAGATCGACTAGATACGCAGTATTTT. Translation gives CASSQDRLDTQYF.

This clonotype was counted many times. The rearrangement links TRBV12-3 or TRBV12-4 to TRBJ1-2; 9 bases line up with TRBD1. V lost 4 bases and J lost 5; bases outside the gene matches: 5. The CDR3 extends over 14 amino acids. The CDR3 here is CASSWRTGEYGYTF. In DNA form, the CDR3 reads TGTGCCAGCAGTTGGCGGACAGGGGAATATGGCTACACCTTC.

This clonotype was picked up many times. V and J are TRBV6-1 and TRBJ2-1; 11 positions match TRBD1. CDR1 is MNHNS, CDR2 SASEGT, per germline. The CDR3 covers 15 residues. V was pared by 7 bases and J by 6 bases, with 8 bases of the junction left unmatched. The chain's CDR3 is CASTKGQGVGNEQFF. CDR3 coding DNA: TGTGCCAGCACTAAGGGACAGGGGGTCGGCAATGAGCAGTTCTTC.